Described below is a single T cell receptor beta chain sequence and its context. Looked up from germline, CDR1 is LGHDT and CDR2 is YNNKEL (reference sequence). Trimming left V 4 bases short and J 1 base short, with 11 bases between. The CDR3 consists of 15 residues. This entry belongs to a study of T cell responses to AZD1222 COVID-19 vaccine. Study as a whole: Pooled together were second doses at about 4 or about 12 weeks.

The method was immunoSEQ multiplex PCR; TCRdb's version includes in-frame clones alone and lacks a portion of them. The sample has about 140,000 clones; 90% to 95% are singletons. Source: peripheral blood, taken on day 0 of AZD1222 vaccination. The clonotype comes from an adult in good health. The chain carries TRBV3-1 (or the pseudogene TRBV3-2) and TRBJ1-3; D gene ambiguous. The CDR3 sequence is CASSPRATSGNTIYF. The CDR3 DNA is TGTGCCAGCAGCCCGAGGGCAACTTCTGGAAACACCATATATTTT.